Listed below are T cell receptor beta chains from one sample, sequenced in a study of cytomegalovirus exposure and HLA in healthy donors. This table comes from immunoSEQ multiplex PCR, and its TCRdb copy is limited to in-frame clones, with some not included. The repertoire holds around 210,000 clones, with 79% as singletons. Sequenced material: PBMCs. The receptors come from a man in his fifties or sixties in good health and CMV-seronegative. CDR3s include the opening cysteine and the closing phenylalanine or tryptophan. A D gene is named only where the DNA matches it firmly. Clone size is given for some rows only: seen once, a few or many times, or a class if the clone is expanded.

CDR3aa: CASSAPGQGASDGYTF; CDR3nt: TGTGCCAGCAGCGCGCCGGGTCAGGGGGCTTCGGATGGCTACACCTTC; abundance: few; j_gene: TRBJ1-2; len: 16; v_gene: TRBV5-5; d_gene: TRBD1
CDR3aa: CASNLRNRGINEQFF; CDR3nt: TGTGCCAGTAACCTGAGGAACAGGGGTATCAATGAGCAGTTCTTC; abundance: few; j_gene: TRBJ2-1; len: 15; v_gene: TRBV19; d_gene: TRBD1
CDR3aa: CSSSSFWDRGHEKLFF; CDR3nt: TGTTCCAGCAGCTCTTTTTGGGACAGGGGGCATGAAAAACTGTTTTTT; abundance: -; j_gene: TRBJ1-4; len: 16; v_gene: TRBV7-9; d_gene: TRBD1
CDR3aa: CASSRDRSNTGELFF; CDR3nt: TGTGCCAGCAGCAGGGACAGATCGAACACCGGGGAGCTGTTTTTT; abundance: once; j_gene: TRBJ2-2; len: 15; v_gene: TRBV7-7; d_gene: TRBD1
CDR3aa: CASSPFPQGAYSNQPQHF; CDR3nt: TGTGCCAGCAGTCCCTTTCCCCAGGGGGCCTATAGCAATCAGCCCCAGCATTTT; abundance: -; j_gene: TRBJ1-5; len: 18; v_gene: TRBV27; d_gene: TRBD1
CDR3aa: CASSGVRRTGYTF; CDR3nt: TGTGCCAGCAGTGGGGTTAGGAGGACTGGCTACACCTTC; abundance: -; j_gene: TRBJ1-2; len: 13; v_gene: TRBV2; d_gene: -
CDR3aa: CASSASGTSVNEQFF; CDR3nt: TGTGCCAGCAGCGCTTCCGGGACTAGCGTGAATGAGCAGTTCTTC; abundance: -; j_gene: TRBJ2-1; len: 15; v_gene: TRBV9; d_gene: TRBD2
CDR3aa: CASSISPLGRSTDTQYF; CDR3nt: TGTGCCAGTAGTATATCCCCACTCGGGAGGAGCACAGATACGCAGTATTTT; abundance: once; j_gene: TRBJ2-3; len: 17; v_gene: TRBV19; d_gene: TRBD2
CDR3aa: CASSRGQGVSEQYF; CDR3nt: TGTGCCAGCAGCAGGGGACAGGGAGTCTCCGAGCAGTACTTC; abundance: -; j_gene: TRBJ2-7; len: 14; v_gene: TRBV21-1; d_gene: -
CDR3aa: CASSESGNSNQPQHF; CDR3nt: TGTGCCAGCAGTGAGTCAGGAAATAGCAATCAGCCCCAGCATTTT; abundance: -; j_gene: TRBJ1-5; len: 15; v_gene: TRBV6-1; d_gene: -
CDR3aa: CASSQETMNTEAFF; CDR3nt: TGCGCCAGCAGCCAAGAAACTATGAACACTGAAGCTTTCTTT; abundance: -; j_gene: TRBJ1-1; len: 14; v_gene: TRBV4-1; d_gene: -